The 27 T cell receptor beta chains below were found in one sample sequenced in a study of blood T cells in healthy people across ages. Next came a second PCR, run for about 7 to 11 cycles, which used a sample-barcoded 5' primer along with a J-beta primer mix. TCRdb reanalysed the 5' RACE reads using MiXCR and keeps one entry per CDR3 protein. The profile covers 350,000 to 450,000 distinct CDR3 sequences, with about 49% appearing a single time and under 60% taken by the ten largest. Sequencing used blood. The receptors were sampled from a man in his 60s in good health.

Remarks on this clonotype: One end of the junction varies from germline; a read error may be responsible. This rearrangement joins TRBV29-1 to TRBJ2-5, with 10 bases that match TRBD1. The germline gives CDR1 SQVTM, CDR2 ANQGSEA. This CDR3 region has 15 residues. For the CDR3, the DNA is TGCAGCGTTGAAATTGGGACAGGGGCCCAAGGGACCCAGTACTTC. Translated: CSVEIGTGAQGTQYF.

This clonotype was recorded many times. The genes are TRBV4-1 and TRBJ1-6; D is undetermined. Germline values: CDR1 MGHRA, CDR2 YSYEKL. The CDR3 runs to 12 residues. Trimming removed 3 bases at V and 8 bases at J, with 5 bases between. The CDR3 spells CASSQADSPLHF. The CDR3 region has the DNA TGCGCCAGCAGCCAGGCTGATTCACCCCTCCACTTT.

The rearrangement links TRBV29-1 to TRBJ2-1, with D possibly matching TRBD1 (6 bases). This CDR3 region has 12 residues. Trimming stripped 6 bases from V and 10 bases from J, with 16 bases between. CDR1 is SQVTM and CDR2 is ANQGSEA in the germline V gene. CDR3 nucleotide sequence: TGCAGCGTCGCCACAGGGTTAAGGGAGCAGTTCTTC. Its translation: CSVATGLREQFF.

The chain has TRBV12-3 or TRBV12-4 and TRBJ2-1, with a possible D match to TRBD2 (6 bases). The CDR3 extends over 15 amino acids. The V end lost 3 bases, the J end lost 7 bases, and 16 bases lay between the germline ends. The CDR3 protein is CASSFTGAVGNEQFF. Written as DNA, the CDR3 is TGTGCCAGCAGTTTCACGGGAGCGGTGGGTAATGAGCAGTTCTTC.

The V call is TRBV20-1, the J call TRBJ2-1, with TRBD1 matching over 9 bases. This CDR3 contains 15 residues. V lost 5 bases, J lost 7 bases, and 12 bases stayed unmatched. Germline lookup yields CDR1 DFQATT and CDR2 SNEGSKA (reference sequence). The CDR3 sequence is CSAARGTGTRNEQFF. As DNA, the CDR3 is TGCAGTGCTGCCCGAGGGACAGGGACTCGGAATGAGCAGTTCTTC.

This clonotype was picked up one time. J is TRBJ2-7 and V is TRBV11-1; a weak D match, TRBD1 (6 bases). CDR3 length: 15 amino acids. V lost 3 bases to trimming and J lost 2 bases, with 14 bases between them. Per the germline V gene, CDR1 is SGHAT and CDR2 is FQDESV (reference sequence). The CDR3 nucleotides are TGTGCCAGCAGCTTGGGGGCAGGGCAACCCTACGAGCAGTACTTC. Its protein is CASSLGAGQPYEQYF. Filled out from reference TRBV11-1 and TRBJ2-7, the complete variable domain reads EAEVAQSPRYKITEKSQAVAFWCDPISGHATLYWYRQILGQGPELLVQFQDESVVDDSQLPKDRFSAERLKGVDSTLKIQPAELGDSAMYLCASSLGAGQPYEQYFGPGTRLTVT.

For this clonotype: Relative to the germline gene, one junction end is altered; a read error may explain this. V is TRBV7-2 and J is TRBJ2-1; D may be TRBD2 (6 bases). CDR1 SGHTA and CDR2 FQGNSA come from the germline V gene. This CDR3 region has 15 residues. CDR3 protein: CAGSLQAGLYNEQFF. The CDR3 region has the DNA TGTGCCGGCAGCTTGCAAGCGGGCCTTTACAATGAGCAGTTCTTC.

The chain is built from TRBV7-2 and TRBJ2-6, with a possible D match to TRBD1 (6 bases). The length of the CDR3 is 18 residues. Germline CDR1 is SGHTA and CDR2 is FQGNSA. The ends were cut back, 0 bases at V and 0 bases at J, with 12 bases in the middle. CDR3 in amino acids: CASSLAAQGFSGANVLTF. The CDR3 DNA is TGTGCCAGCAGCTTAGCTGCGCAGGGGTTCTCTGGGGCCAACGTCCTGACTTTC.

This clonotype was observed many times. This chain joins TRBV25-1 and TRBJ2-3, with TRBD2 matching 8 bases. Germline lookup yields CDR1 MGHDK and CDR2 SYGVNS. The CDR3 length is 15 residues. Trimming took 9 bases from V and 1 from J; bases not matched to a gene: 9. CDR3 sequence: CASTRGAGRTDTQYF. In DNA, the CDR3 is TGTGCCAGTACGCGGGGGGCAGGGCGCACAGATACGCAGTATTTT.

The chain is built from TRBV28 and TRBJ1-4; 8 nucleotides match TRBD1. V lost 6 bases to trimming and J lost 2 bases; unmatched junction nucleotides: 2. The CDR3 has 14 residues. Germline V CDR1 and CDR2: MDHEN, SYDVKM. CDR3 in amino acids: CASSRQGTNEKLFF. DNA for the CDR3: TGTGCCAGCAGCCGACAGGGGACTAATGAAAAACTGTTTTTT. Combining the CDR3 with reference TRBV28 and TRBJ1-4 gives the whole variable domain DVKVTQSSRYLVKRTGEKVFLECVQDMDHENMFWYRQDPGLGLRLIYFSYDVKMKEKGDIPEGYSVSREKKERFSLILESASTNQTSMYLCASSRQGTNEKLFFGSGTQLSVL.

Concerning this clonotype: The junction and the germline gene differ at one end; a read error may be behind it. This chain links TRBV5-1 with TRBJ2-1; D is unclear. This CDR3 spans 14 amino acids. The germline V gene has CDR1 SGHRS and CDR2 YFSETQ. DNA of the CDR3: TGTGCCAGCAGCTTGGCCTTAAGTATACATGAGCAGTTCTTC. Encoded protein: CASSLALSIHEQFF.

The chain recombines TRBV7-9 with TRBJ2-1; a possible D gene is TRBD1 (6 bases). TRBJ2-7 explains the end of the DNA better; the J call may be wrong. The CDR3 length is 15 residues. Germline V gene lookup returns CDR1 SEHNR and CDR2 FQNEAQ (reference sequence). CDR3 in amino acids: CASSLAVVSGDEQYF. The CDR3 region has the DNA TGTGCCAGCAGCTTAGCGGTGGTATCAGGGGACGAGCAGTACTTC.

This clonotype was recorded once. The gene calls are TRBV29-1 and TRBJ2-5, with TRBD1 matching over 7 bases. This CDR3 is 13 amino acids long. Germline CDR1 reads SQVTM; CDR2 reads ANQGSEA. V was clipped by 8 bases and J by 5 bases; unmatched bases: 11. The CDR3 region is CSLLGGAGETQYF. CDR3 nucleotide sequence: TGCAGCCTTCTAGGGGGCGCCGGGGAGACCCAGTACTTC.

This clonotype has only a few counts. The chain couples TRBV18 to TRBJ1-5, with D unresolved. Germline CDR1 is KGHSH and CDR2 is LQKENI. V lost 5 bases to trimming and J lost 3 bases, with 11 bases between them. CDR3 length: 14 amino acids. The DNA for the CDR3 is TGTGCCAGCTCAGGCGCACGGGACAATCAGCCCCAGCATTTT. Protein sequence: CASSGARDNQPQHF.

The chain links TRBV25-1 to TRBJ1-6; D gene ambiguous. The CDR3 sequence is 13 residues long. The germline V gene encodes CDR1 MGHDK and CDR2 SYGVNS. Trimming stripped 1 base from V and 7 bases from J, with 5 bases between. The CDR3 loop is CASSELLNSPLHF. The CDR3, as DNA: TGTGCCAGCAGTGAATTATTGAATTCACCCCTCCACTTT. Full variable domain (rest looked up from reference TRBV25-1 and TRBJ1-6): EADIYQTPRYLVIGTGKKITLECSQTMGHDKMYWYQQDPGMELHLIHYSYGVNSTEKGDLSSESTVSRIRTEHFPLTLESARPSHTSQYLCASSELLNSPLHFGNGTRLTVT.

This clonotype occurred a few times. V and J are TRBV24-1 and TRBJ1-2; the D is unclear. The CDR3 extends over 13 amino acids. V was clipped by 5 bases and J by 2 bases, with 8 bases between them. CDR1 is KGHDR and CDR2 is SFDVKD in the germline V gene. The CDR3 DNA follows: TGTGCCACCAGTGCGGACCTCAACTATGGCTACACCTTC. Translated, it gives CATSADLNYGYTF.

This clonotype was counted a few times. The J gene is TRBJ2-7, the V gene TRBV12-3 or TRBV12-4, with 7 bases fitting TRBD1. Trimming took 0 bases from V and 6 from J; bases not matched to a gene: 8. The CDR3 length is 15 residues. The CDR3 region is CASSLAGQAPGEQYF. Here the CDR3 DNA reads TGTGCCAGCAGTTTAGCCGGACAGGCCCCGGGCGAGCAGTACTTC.

A few counts support this clonotype. V and J are TRBV20-1 and TRBJ2-7, with TRBD2 matching over 8 bases. V dropped 3 bases and J dropped 5; count of bases not matched to a gene: 6. This CDR3 region has 13 residues. Germline CDR1 is DFQATT and CDR2 is SNEGSKA (reference sequence). CDR3 sequence: CSARGHGRDEQYF. The CDR3 DNA sequence: TGCAGTGCTAGGGGACACGGGAGGGACGAGCAGTACTTC.

The chain links TRBV6-5 to TRBJ1-4, with D possibly matching TRBD1 (5 bases). Between the trimmed V and J ends, which lost 7 bases and 0 bases, there was a span of 9 bases. Germline assignment: CDR1 MNHEY and CDR2 SVGAGI. The CDR3 runs 14 residues. CDR3 residues: CASKGTATNEKLFF. The CDR3 DNA reads as TGTGCCAGCAAAGGGACCGCAACTAATGAAAAACTGTTTTTT.

This clonotype was seen only a few times. V and J are TRBV29-1 and TRBJ1-2; TRBD1 matches at 8 bases. Germline V CDR1 and CDR2: SQVTM, ANQGSEA. The CDR3 spans 11 residues. Trimming at V came to 6 bases and at J to 7 bases, leaving 4 bases not matched to a gene. The CDR3 DNA reads as TGCAGCGTACAGGGGGGAGGTGGCTACACCTTC. Protein product: CSVQGGGGYTF.

This clonotype came up a few times. V and J are TRBV5-1 and TRBJ2-6; D possibly corresponds to TRBD2 (5 bases). This CDR3 has 16 residues. From germline, CDR1 is SGHRS and CDR2 YFSETQ. V lost 4 bases to trimming and J lost 1 base, with 12 bases between them. CDR3 in DNA: TGCGCCAGCAGCGCGGGTGCGGGTTCTGGGGCCAACGTCCTGACTTTC. The encoded protein is CASSAGAGSGANVLTF.

This clonotype was seen a handful of times. V is TRBV29-1 and J is TRBJ2-1, with 8 bases identical to TRBD1. The germline V gene has CDR1 SQVTM and CDR2 ANQGSEA. The trim removed 1 base at V and 1 base at J, leaving 6 bases unmatched. The CDR3 sequence is 16 residues long. The CDR3 DNA sequence: TGCAGCGTTGAAGCAGGCAGGGGGCTGTCCTACAATGAGCAGTTCTTC. Protein product: CSVEAGRGLSYNEQFF.

This clonotype was seen ten or more times. CDR3 residues: CASSLGRGDRDYEQYF. The CDR3 bases are TGTGCCAGCAGCTTGGGCCGTGGGGACAGGGACTACGAGCAGTACTTC. The chain carries TRBV11-2 and TRBJ2-7, with 9 bases matching TRBD1. The CDR3 runs 16 residues. Losses at the gene ends were 3 bases for V and 3 bases for J; bases not matched to a gene: 9. From germline, CDR1 is SGHAT and CDR2 FQNNGV. Variable domain in full (rest from reference TRBV11-2 and TRBJ2-7): EAGVAQSPRYKIIEKRQSVAFWCNPISGHATLYWYQQILGQGPKLLIQFQNNGVVDDSQLPKDRFSAERLKGVDSTLKIQPAKLEDSAVYLCASSLGRGDRDYEQYFGPGTRLTVT.

The V call is TRBV20-1, the J call TRBJ2-1; D is unclear. This CDR3 spans 12 amino acids. V lost 0 bases and J 6 bases, leaving 6 bases between the germline ends. Per the germline V gene, CDR1 is DFQATT and CDR2 is SNEGSKA (reference sequence). CDR3: CSARDLTNEQFF. The CDR3, as DNA: TGCAGTGCTAGAGACCTAACCAATGAGCAGTTCTTC.

This clonotype was seen only a few times. The chain has TRBV4-2 and TRBJ2-3; D remains unclear. CDR1 and CDR2 from the germline V gene are LGHNA and YNFKEQ. This CDR3 contains 14 residues. V shed 1 base and J shed 5 bases, with 10 bases lying between them. CDR3 DNA sequence: TGTGCCAGCAGCCAAGGAAGGGCCGGAGATACGCAGTATTTT. It codes for CASSQGRAGDTQYF.

In this sample, this clonotype turned up a few times. This rearrangement joins TRBV7-8 to TRBJ1-2, with TRBD1 identical over 10 bases. The CDR3 runs to 15 residues. Germline CDR1 SGHVS, CDR2 FQNEAQ. The junction had 6 bases not matched to a gene; V was cut back by 1 base and J by 7 bases. Here the CDR3 reads CASSLVDRGRAGYTF. The CDR3 DNA sequence: TGTGCCAGCAGCTTAGTGGACAGGGGGAGAGCTGGCTACACCTTC.

In DNA form, the CDR3 reads TGTGCCAGCAGCCCCGCTATTGGAGAGACCCAGTACTTC. Its translation is CASSPAIGETQYF. This chain connects TRBV7-3 to TRBJ2-4; D not resolved. The closer fit of TRBJ2-5 to the DNA end suggests the J call may be wrong. The germline CDR1 and CDR2 sequences are SGHTA and FQGTGA. The CDR3 extends over 13 amino acids.